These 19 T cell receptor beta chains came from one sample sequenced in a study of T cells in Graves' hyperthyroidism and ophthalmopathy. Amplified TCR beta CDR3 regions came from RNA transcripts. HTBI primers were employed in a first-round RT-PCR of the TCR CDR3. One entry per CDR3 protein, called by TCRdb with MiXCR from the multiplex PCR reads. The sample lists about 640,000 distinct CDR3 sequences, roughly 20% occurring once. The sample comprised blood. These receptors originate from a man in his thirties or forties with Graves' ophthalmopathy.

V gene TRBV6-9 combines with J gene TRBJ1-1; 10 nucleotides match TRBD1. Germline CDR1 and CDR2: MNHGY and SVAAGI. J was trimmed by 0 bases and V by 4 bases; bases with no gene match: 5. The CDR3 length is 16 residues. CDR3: CASSSGTGEMNTEAFF. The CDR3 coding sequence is TGTGCCAGCAGTTCCGGGACAGGGGAGATGAACACTGAAGCTTTCTTT.

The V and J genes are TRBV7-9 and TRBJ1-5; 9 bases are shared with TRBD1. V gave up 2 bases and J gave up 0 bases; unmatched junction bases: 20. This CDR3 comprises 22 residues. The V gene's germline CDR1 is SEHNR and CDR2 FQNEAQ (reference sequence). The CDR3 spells CASSLKGSLWGQGTYSNQPQHF. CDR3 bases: TGTGCCAGCAGCTTAAAGGGGTCTTTGTGGGGACAGGGAACCTATAGCAATCAGCCCCAGCATTTT.

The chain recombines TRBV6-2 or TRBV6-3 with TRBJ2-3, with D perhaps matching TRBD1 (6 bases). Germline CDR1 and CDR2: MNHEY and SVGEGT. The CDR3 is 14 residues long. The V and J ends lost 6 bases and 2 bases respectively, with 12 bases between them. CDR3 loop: CASSLTGFTDTQYF. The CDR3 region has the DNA TGTGCCAGCAGCCTTACAGGGTTCACAGATACGCAGTATTTT.

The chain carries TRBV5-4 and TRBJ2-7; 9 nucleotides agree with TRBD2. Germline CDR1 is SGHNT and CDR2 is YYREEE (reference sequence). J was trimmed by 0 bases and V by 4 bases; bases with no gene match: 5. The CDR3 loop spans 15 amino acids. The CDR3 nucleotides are TGTGCCAGCAGCCGATCTAGCGGGGACTCCTACGAGCAGTACTTC. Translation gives CASSRSSGDSYEQYF.

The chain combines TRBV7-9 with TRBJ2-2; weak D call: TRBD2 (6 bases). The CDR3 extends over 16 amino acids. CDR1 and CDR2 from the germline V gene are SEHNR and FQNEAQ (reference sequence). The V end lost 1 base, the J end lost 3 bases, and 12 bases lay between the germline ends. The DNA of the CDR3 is TGTGCCAGCAGCTTAGGGTTAGCGGAGTACACCGGGGAGCTGTTTTTT. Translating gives CASSLGLAEYTGELFF.

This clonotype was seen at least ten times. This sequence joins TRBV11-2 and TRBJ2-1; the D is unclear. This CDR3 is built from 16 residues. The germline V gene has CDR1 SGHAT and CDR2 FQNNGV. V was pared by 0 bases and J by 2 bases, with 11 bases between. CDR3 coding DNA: TGTGCCAGCAGCTTAGATTTCAACCCAGCCTACAATGAGCAGTTCTTC. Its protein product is CASSLDFNPAYNEQFF.

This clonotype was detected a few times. The CDR3 loop reads CASSPWNGDEQYF. The CDR3 coding sequence is TGTGCCAGTAGCCCCTGGAATGGAGACGAGCAGTACTTC. The chain recombines TRBV28 with TRBJ2-7, with D hard to call. The V and J ends lost 9 bases and 5 bases respectively, with 17 bases between them. This CDR3 has 13 amino acids. Germline values: CDR1 MDHEN, CDR2 SYDVKM.

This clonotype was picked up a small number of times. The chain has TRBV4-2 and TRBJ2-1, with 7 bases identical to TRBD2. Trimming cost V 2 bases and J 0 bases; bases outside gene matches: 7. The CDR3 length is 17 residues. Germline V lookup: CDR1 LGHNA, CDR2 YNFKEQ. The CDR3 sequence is CASSQTSVISSYNEQFF. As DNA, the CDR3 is TGTGCCAGCAGCCAAACTAGCGTGATAAGCTCCTACAATGAGCAGTTCTTC.

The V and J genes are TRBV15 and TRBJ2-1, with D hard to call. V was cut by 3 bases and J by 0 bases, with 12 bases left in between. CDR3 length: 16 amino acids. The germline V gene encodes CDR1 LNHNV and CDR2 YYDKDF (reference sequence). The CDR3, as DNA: TGTGCCACCAGCAGCCCCGGGCAACCCTCCTACAATGAGCAGTTCTTC. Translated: CATSSPGQPSYNEQFF.

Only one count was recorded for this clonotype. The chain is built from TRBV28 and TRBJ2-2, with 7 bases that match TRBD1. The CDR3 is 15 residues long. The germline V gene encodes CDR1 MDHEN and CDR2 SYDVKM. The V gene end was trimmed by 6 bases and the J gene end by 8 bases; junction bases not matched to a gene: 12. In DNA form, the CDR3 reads TGTGCCAGCAGATCCTTCGACAGGGCTGCGGGGGAGCTGTTTTTT. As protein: CASRSFDRAAGELFF.

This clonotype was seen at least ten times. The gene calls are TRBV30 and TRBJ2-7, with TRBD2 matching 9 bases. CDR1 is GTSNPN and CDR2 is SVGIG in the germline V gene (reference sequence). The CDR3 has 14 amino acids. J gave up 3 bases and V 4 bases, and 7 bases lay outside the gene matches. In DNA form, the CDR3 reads TGTGCCTGGAACACGGGACTAGCCTTCTACGAGCAGTACTTC. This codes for CAWNTGLAFYEQYF. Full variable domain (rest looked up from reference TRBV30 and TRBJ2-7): SQTIHQWPATLVQPVGSPLSLECTVEGTSNPNLYWYRQAAGRGLQLLFYSVGIGQISSEVPQNLSASRPQDRQFILSSKKLLLSDSGFYLCAWNTGLAFYEQYFGPGTRLTVT.

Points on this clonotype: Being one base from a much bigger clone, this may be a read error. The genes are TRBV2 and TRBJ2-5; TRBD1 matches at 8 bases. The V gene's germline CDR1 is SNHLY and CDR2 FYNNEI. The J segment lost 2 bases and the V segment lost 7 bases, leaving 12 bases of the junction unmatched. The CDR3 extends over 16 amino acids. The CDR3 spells CASIRGLDREQETQYF. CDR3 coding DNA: TGTGCCAGCATCCGTGGCCTGGACAGGGAACAAGAGACCCAGTACTTC.

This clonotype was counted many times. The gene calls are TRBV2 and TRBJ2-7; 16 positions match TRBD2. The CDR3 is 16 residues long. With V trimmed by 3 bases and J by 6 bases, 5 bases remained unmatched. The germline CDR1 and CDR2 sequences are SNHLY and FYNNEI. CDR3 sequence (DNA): TGTGCCAGCAGTGAGCTCGGGACTAGCGGGAGGGGCGAGCAGTACTTC. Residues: CASSELGTSGRGEQYF.

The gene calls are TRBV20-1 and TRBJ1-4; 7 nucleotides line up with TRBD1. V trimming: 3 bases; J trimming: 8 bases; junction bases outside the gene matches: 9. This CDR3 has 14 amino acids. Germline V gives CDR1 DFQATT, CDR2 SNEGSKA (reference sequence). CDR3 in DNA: TGCAGTGCTAGGGCGCCAGGGGGGTACGAAAAACTGTTTTTT. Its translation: CSARAPGGYEKLFF.

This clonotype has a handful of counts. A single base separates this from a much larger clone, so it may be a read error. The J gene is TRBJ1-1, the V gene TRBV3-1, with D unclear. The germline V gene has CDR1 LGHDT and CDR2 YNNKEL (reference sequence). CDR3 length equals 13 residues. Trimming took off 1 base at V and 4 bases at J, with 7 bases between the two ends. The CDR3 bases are TGTGCCAGCAGCCAAGTTGTGGGCACTGAAGCTTTCTTT. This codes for CASSQVVGTEAFF.

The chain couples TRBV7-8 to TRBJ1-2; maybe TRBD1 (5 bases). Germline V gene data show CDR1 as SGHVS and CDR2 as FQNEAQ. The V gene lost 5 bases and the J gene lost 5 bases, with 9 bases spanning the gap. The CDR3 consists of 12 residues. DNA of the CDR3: TGTGCCAGCAGCGAACAGGAATATGGCTACACCTTC. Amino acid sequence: CASSEQEYGYTF. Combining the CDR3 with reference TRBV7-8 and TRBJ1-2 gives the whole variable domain GAGVSQSPRYKVAKRGQDVALRCDPISGHVSLFWYQQALGQGPEFLTYFQNEAQLDKSGLPSDRFFAERPEGSVSTLKIQRTQQEDSAVYLCASSEQEYGYTFGSGTRLTVV.

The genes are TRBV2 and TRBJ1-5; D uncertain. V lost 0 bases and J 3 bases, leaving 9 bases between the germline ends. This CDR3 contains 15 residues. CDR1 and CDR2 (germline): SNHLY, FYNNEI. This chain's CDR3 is CASSEALAYNQPQHF. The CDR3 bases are TGTGCCAGCAGTGAAGCGCTGGCTTACAATCAGCCCCAGCATTTT.

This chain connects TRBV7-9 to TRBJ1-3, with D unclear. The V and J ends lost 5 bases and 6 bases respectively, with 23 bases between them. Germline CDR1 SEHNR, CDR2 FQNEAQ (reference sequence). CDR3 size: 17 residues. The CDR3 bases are TGTGCCAGCAGCGACCATATGGCGCTTACGTCGGTAAACACCATATATTTT. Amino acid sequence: CASSDHMALTSVNTIYF.

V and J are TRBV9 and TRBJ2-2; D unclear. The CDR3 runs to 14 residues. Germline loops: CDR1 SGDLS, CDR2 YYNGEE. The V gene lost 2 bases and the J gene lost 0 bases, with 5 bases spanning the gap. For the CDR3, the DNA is TGTGCCAGCAGCGTCGCAGCGAACACCGGGGAGCTGTTTTTT. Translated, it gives CASSVAANTGELFF.